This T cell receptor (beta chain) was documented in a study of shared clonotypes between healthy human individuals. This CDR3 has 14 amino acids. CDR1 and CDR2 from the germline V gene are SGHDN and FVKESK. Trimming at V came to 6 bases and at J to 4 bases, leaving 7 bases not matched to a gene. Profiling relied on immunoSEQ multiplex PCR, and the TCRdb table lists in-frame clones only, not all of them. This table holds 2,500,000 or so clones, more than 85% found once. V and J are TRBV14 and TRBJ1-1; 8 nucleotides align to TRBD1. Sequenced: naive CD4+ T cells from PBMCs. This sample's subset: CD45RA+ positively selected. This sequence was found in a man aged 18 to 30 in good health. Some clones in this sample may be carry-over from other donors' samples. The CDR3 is CASRNSGGSTEAFF. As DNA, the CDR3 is TGTGCCAGCAGAAACTCAGGGGGCTCCACTGAAGCTTTCTTT.